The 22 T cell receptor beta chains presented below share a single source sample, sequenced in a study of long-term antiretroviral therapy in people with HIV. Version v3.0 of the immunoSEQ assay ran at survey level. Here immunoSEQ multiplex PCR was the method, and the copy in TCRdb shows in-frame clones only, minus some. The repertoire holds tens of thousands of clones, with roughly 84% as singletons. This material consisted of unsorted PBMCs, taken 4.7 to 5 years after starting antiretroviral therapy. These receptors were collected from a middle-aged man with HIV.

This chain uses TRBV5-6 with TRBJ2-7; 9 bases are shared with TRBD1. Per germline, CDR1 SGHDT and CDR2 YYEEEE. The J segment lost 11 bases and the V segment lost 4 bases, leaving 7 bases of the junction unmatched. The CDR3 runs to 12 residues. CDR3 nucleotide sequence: TGTGCCAGCAGCATTGGGACAGGGAGAAAGTACTTC. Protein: CASSIGTGRKYF.

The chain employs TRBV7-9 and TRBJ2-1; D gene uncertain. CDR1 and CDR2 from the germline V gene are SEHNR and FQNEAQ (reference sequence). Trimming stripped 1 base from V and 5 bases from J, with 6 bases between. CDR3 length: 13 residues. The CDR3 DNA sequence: TGTGCCAGCAGCTTAGTGTCCGACAATGAGCAGTTCTTC. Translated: CASSLVSDNEQFF.

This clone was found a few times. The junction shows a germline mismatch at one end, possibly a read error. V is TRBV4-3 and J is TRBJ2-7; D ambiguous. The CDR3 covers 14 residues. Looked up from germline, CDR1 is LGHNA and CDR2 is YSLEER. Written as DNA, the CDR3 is TGCGCCAGCAGCCAAGGAACGAGCTCCCACGAGCAGTACTTC. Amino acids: CASSQGTSSHEQYF.

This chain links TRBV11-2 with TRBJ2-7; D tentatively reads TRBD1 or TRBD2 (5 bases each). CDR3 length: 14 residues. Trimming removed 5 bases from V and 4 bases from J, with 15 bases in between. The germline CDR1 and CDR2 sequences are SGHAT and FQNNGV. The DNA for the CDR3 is TGTGCCAGCAGCCCGCCCGGGTGGGGGTACGAGCAGTACTTC. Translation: CASSPPGWGYEQYF.

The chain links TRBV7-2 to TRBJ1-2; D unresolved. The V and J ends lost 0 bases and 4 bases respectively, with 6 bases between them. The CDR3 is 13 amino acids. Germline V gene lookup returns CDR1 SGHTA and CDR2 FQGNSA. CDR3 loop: CASSLATSYGYTF. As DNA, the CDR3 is TGTGCCAGCAGCTTAGCGACAAGCTATGGCTACACCTTC.

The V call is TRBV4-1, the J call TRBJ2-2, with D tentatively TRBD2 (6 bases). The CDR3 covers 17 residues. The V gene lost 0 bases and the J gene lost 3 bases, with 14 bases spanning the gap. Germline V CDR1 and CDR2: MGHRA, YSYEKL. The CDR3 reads CASSQDPPGRYTGELFF. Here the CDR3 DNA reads TGCGCCAGCAGCCAAGATCCCCCAGGGAGGTACACCGGGGAGCTGTTTTTT.

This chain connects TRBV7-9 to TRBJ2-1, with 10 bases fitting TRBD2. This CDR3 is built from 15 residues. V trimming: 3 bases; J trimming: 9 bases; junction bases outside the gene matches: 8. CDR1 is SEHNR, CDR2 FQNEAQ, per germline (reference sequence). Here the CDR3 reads CASSFGLAGDPEQFF. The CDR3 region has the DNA TGTGCCAGCAGCTTCGGCCTAGCGGGGGACCCTGAGCAGTTCTTC.

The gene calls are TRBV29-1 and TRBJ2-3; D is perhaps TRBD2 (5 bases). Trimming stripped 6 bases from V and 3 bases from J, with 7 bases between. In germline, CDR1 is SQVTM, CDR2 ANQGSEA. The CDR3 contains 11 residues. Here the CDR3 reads CSVGGTDTQYF. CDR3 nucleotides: TGCAGCGTCGGAGGAACAGATACGCAGTATTTT.

CDR3 nucleotide sequence: TGTGCCAGTAGTTACGGCGGGGGGTACGAGCAGTACTTC. Translated, it gives CASSYGGGYEQYF. The chain has TRBV19 and TRBJ2-7; the match to TRBD2 covers 8 bases. In germline, CDR1 is LNHDA, CDR2 SQIVND (reference sequence). With V trimmed by 5 bases and J by 4 bases, 4 bases remained unmatched. The CDR3 contains 13 residues.

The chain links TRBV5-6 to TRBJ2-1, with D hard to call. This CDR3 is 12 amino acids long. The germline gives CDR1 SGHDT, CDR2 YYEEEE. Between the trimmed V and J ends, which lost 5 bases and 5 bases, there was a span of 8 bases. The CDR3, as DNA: TGTGCCAGCAGGTACAGCAACAATGAGCAGTTCTTC. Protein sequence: CASRYSNNEQFF.

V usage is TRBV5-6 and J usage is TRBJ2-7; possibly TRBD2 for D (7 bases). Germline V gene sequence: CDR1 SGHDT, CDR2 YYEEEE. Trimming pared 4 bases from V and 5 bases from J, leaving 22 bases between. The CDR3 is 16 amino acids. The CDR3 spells CASSRPRRGRVDEQYF. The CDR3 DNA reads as TGTGCCAGCAGCCGGCCCCGGCGGGGGCGTGTGGACGAGCAGTACTTC.

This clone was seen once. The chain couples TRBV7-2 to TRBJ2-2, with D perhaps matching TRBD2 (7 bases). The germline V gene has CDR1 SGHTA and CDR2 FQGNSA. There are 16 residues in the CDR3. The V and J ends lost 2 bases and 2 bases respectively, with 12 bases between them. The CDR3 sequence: CASSLFGGLNTGELFF. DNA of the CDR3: TGTGCCAGCAGCTTATTCGGGGGGCTTAACACCGGGGAGCTGTTTTTT.

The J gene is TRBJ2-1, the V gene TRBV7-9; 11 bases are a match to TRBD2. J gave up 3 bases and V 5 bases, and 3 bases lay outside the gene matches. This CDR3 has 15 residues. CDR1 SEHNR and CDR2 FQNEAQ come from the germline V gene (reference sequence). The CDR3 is CASSQGLAVYNEQFF. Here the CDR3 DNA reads TGTGCCAGCAGCCAGGGACTAGCGGTCTACAATGAGCAGTTCTTC.

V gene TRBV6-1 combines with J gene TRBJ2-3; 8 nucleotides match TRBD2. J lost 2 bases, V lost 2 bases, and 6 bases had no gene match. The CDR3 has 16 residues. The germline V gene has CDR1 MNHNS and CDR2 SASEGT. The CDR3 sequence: CASSELERGFTDTQYF. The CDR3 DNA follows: TGTGCCAGCAGTGAACTAGAGCGGGGGTTCACAGATACGCAGTATTTT.

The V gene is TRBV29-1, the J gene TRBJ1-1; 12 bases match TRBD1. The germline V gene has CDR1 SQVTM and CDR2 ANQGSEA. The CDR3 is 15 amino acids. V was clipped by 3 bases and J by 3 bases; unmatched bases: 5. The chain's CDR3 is CSVEGQGAGDTEAFF. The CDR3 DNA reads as TGCAGCGTTGAGGGACAGGGGGCGGGTGACACTGAAGCTTTCTTT.

The CDR3 sequence: CASTVPGGVETQYF. The CDR3, as DNA: TGTGCCAGCACCGTCCCTGGCGGGGTGGAGACCCAGTACTTC. The gene calls are TRBV28 and TRBJ2-5, with D perhaps matching TRBD2 (6 bases). V dropped 7 bases and J dropped 5 bases, with 17 bases sitting between them. The CDR3 spans 14 residues. Germline V gives CDR1 MDHEN, CDR2 SYDVKM.

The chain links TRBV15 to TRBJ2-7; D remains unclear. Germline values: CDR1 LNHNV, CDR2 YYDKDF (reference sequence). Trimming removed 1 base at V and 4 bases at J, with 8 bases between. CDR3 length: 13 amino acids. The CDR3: CATSRATKYEQYF. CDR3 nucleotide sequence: TGTGCCACCAGCAGAGCTACCAAGTACGAGCAGTACTTC. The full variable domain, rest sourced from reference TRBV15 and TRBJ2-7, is DAMVIQNPRYQVTQFGKPVTLSCSQTLNHNVMYWYQQKSSQAPKLLFHYYDKDFNNEADTPDNFQSRRPNTSFCFLDIRSPGLGDTAMYLCATSRATKYEQYFGPGTRLTVT.

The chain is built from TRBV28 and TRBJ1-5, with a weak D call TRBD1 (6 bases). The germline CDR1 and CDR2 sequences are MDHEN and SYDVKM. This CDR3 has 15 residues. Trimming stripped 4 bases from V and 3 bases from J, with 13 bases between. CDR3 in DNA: TGTGCCAGCAGTTCACCCGACAGGCTCAATCAGCCCCAGCATTTT. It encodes CASSSPDRLNQPQHF.

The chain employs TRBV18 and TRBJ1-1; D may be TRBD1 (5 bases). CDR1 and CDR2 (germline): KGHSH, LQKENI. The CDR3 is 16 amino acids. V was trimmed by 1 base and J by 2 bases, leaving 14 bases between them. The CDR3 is CASSPQQVELNTEAFF. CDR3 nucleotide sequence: TGTGCCAGCTCACCACAACAGGTGGAGCTCAACACTGAAGCTTTCTTT.

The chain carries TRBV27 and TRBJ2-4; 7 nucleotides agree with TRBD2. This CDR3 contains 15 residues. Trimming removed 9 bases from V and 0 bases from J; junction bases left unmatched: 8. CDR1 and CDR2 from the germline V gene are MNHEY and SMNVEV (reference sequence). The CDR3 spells CASLGTTLAKNIQYF. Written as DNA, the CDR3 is TGTGCCAGTCTCGGGACTACTCTAGCCAAAAACATTCAGTACTTC.

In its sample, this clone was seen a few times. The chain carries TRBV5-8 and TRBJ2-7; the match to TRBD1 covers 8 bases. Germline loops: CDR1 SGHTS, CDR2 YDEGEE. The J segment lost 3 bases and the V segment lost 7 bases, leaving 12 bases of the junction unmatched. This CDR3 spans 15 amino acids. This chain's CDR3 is CASDAVDRAFYEQYF. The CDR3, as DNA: TGTGCCAGCGACGCTGTGGACAGGGCCTTCTACGAGCAGTACTTC.

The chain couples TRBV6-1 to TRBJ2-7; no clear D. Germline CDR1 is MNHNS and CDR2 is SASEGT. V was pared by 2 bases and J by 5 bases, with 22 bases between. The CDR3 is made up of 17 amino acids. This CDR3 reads CASSERFDLKGSHEQYF. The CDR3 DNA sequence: TGTGCCAGCAGTGAAAGGTTCGACTTAAAGGGATCCCACGAGCAGTACTTC.